This T cell receptor beta chain derives from a study of T cell responses to AZD1222 COVID-19 vaccine. Per the germline V gene, CDR1 is SGHTA and CDR2 is FQGNSA. This CDR3 has 15 residues. The germline V and J ends were trimmed by 2 bases and 1 base, with 10 bases remaining between them. Assay: immunoSEQ multiplex PCR; the TCRdb copy retains only in-frame clones and omits some. The sample shows 95,000 to 110,000 clones, 80% to 95% of them seen only once. The chain uses TRBV7-2 and TRBJ2-3; TRBD2 might be the D (5 bases). Specimen: peripheral blood, collected 28 days after the second AZD1222 dose. The sequence derives from an adult who received the AZD1222 COVID-19 vaccine. The CDR3 DNA reads TGTGCCAGCAGCTTAATGGCTAGCCGCACAGATACGCAGTATTTT. Amino acid sequence: CASSLMASRTDTQYF.